This T cell receptor (beta chain) was identified during a study of T cells in Graves' hyperthyroidism and ophthalmopathy. Study observations and caveats: Expanded thyroid clonotypes (above 0.001) were mostly also found in blood.

Preceding any ophthalmopathy symptoms, the blood sample dates from first hyperthyroidism diagnosis. Authors of the study amplified TCR beta CDR3 regions from RNA transcripts. The HTBI primer set served for first-round RT-PCR of the TCR CDR3. From the multiplex PCR reads, TCRdb called clonotypes with MiXCR, one entry per CDR3 protein. The table includes about 250,000 distinct CDR3 sequences, approximately 14% detected once. This clonotype was detected many times. Its antigen remains unidentified. The clonotype originates from a woman aged 45-65 years with Graves' hyperthyroidism that later progressed to Graves' ophthalmopathy. Sequencing was performed on blood.

The CDR3 DNA sequence: TGTGCCAGCAGCCTATCGGCGGGAGGCCTCGGCGAGCAGTACTTC. Its protein is CASSLSAGGLGEQYF. J is TRBJ2-7 and V is TRBV7-3; TRBD2 aligns across 8 bases. Germline CDR1 and CDR2: SGHTA and FQGTGA. V dropped 5 bases and J dropped 6; count of bases not matched to a gene: 12. This CDR3 contains 15 residues.